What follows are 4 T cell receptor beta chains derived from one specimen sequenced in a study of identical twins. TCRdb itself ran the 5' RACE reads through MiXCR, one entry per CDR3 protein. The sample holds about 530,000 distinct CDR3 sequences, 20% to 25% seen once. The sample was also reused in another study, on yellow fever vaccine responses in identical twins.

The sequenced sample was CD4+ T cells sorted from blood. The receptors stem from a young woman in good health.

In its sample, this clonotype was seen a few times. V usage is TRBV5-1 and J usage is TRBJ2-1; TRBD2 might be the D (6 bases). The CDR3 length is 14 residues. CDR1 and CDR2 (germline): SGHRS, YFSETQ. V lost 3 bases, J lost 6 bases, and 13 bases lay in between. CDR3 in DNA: TGCGCCAGCAGCTCACTAGCATTTGTCAATGAGCAGTTCTTC. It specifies CASSSLAFVNEQFF.

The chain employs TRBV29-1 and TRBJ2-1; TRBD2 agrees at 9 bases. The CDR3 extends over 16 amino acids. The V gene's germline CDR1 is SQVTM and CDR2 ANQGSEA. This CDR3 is CCARKGTSPGRNEQFF. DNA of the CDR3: TGCTGTGCTAGAAAAGGGACTAGCCCAGGTCGGAATGAGCAGTTCTTC.

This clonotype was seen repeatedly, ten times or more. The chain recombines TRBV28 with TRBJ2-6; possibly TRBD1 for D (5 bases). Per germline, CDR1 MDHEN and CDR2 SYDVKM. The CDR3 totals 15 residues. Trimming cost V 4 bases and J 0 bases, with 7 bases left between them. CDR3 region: CASSSQGSGANVLTF. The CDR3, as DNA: TGTGCCAGCAGTTCCCAGGGCTCTGGGGCCAACGTCCTGACTTTC.

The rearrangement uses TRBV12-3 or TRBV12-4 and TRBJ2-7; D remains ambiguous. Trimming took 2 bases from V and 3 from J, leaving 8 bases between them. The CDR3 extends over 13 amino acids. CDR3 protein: CASSLKPDYEQYF. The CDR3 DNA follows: TGTGCCAGCAGTTTAAAGCCAGACTACGAGCAGTACTTC.